The clone carrying this T cell receptor beta chain was counted only a few times. Its antigen remains unidentified. The ends lost 6 bases at V and 4 bases at J; junction bases unmatched: 5. The CDR3 totals 13 residues. Germline V gene lookup returns CDR1 MNHNY and CDR2 SVGAGI (reference sequence). Expressed TCRB transcripts got sequenced, as all isolated RNA was reverse transcribed. TCRdb keeps only in-frame clones here, not all; method: immunoSEQ multiplex PCR. The sample includes 40,000 to 60,000 clones, 60% to 70% of them seen just once. This entry belongs to a study of beta chain features in type 1 diabetes. Looking at the study overall: Patients and healthy donors were similar in age, gender and cell yields.

General study points: Among patients with Type 1 diabetes, TCRB CDR3s were moderately but significantly shorter in every one of the four CD4+ subsets. No resolution was reached here on whether HLA type influences TCRB rearrangement.

This receptor was taken from a young woman with type 1 diabetes. The chain is built from TRBV6-6 and TRBJ1-1; 7 bases line up with TRBD1. What was sequenced was stem cell memory CD4+ T cells from blood. The CDR3: CASRQQGFTEAFF. DNA for the CDR3: TGTGCCAGCAGGCAACAGGGGTTCACTGAAGCTTTCTTT.